Included here is one T cell receptor beta chain sequence, with context. The sample originates from a study of yellow fever vaccine responses in identical twins. TCRdb processed the RT-PCR reads anew with MiXCR; each CDR3 protein has one entry. The profile shows approximately 18,000 distinct CDR3 sequences, approximately 60% of them singletons. The sequencing used T cells from blood (PBMCs), unsorted or a sorted subset (not recorded which), collected before or after yellow fever vaccination (not recorded which). This sequence originates from a woman aged 18-29 years who received the yellow fever vaccine.

The CDR3 DNA follows: TGCAGTGCTAGGGAGACAGGGGGCGCCGGTGGCTACACCTTC. Encoded protein: CSARETGGAGGYTF. J is TRBJ1-2 and V is TRBV20-1; 10 positions match TRBD1. Per germline, CDR1 DFQATT and CDR2 SNEGSKA (reference sequence). V was pared by 3 bases and J by 7 bases, with 8 bases of the junction left unmatched. This CDR3 region has 14 residues.